A selection of T cell receptor beta chains follows, all from one sample in a study of T cells after yellow fever vaccination. MiXCR was run by TCRdb on the 5' RACE reads, yielding one entry per CDR3 protein. The sample consists of 400,000 or so distinct CDR3 sequences, roughly 6.2% of them appearing once. Here the sequenced sample was PBMCs, taken 5 days after the yellow fever booster vaccination. These receptors were obtained from a man aged 25 to 40 who received the YFV17D yellow fever vaccine. The CDR3 runs from the conserved cysteine through the conserved F or W. Fields, in order: CDR3 DNA, CDR3 protein, J gene, clone size, V gene, D gene. D genes are given only for firm matches. For some rows the clone size is stated as once, few or many, or as a class when expanded; others skip it.

CDR3nt: TGTGCCAGCAGCAGATCGGGGGCTGAAGCTTTCTTT
CDR3aa: CASSRSGAEAFF
j_gene: TRBJ1-1
abundance: many
v_gene: TRBV6-5
d_gene: -

CDR3nt: TGTGCCAGCCGCCCCCAGGGTGTGGAGGATGAGCAGTTCTTC
CDR3aa: CASRPQGVEDEQFF
j_gene: TRBJ2-1
abundance: few
v_gene: TRBV12-3/TRBV12-4
d_gene: -

CDR3nt: TGCAGTGCTAAGGGGAGTGAGGAAAAACTGTTTTTT
CDR3aa: CSAKGSEEKLFF
j_gene: TRBJ1-4
abundance: -
v_gene: TRBV20-1
d_gene: -

CDR3nt: TGTGCCAGTAGTGCTAGCGGGAAGGCAGATACGCAGTATTTT
CDR3aa: CASSASGKADTQYF
j_gene: TRBJ2-3
abundance: -
v_gene: TRBV19
d_gene: TRBD2

CDR3nt: TGTGCCAGTAGTTCCATACAGACTAGCGGGAGTTACGAGCAGTACTTC
CDR3aa: CASSSIQTSGSYEQYF
j_gene: TRBJ2-7
abundance: few
v_gene: TRBV19
d_gene: TRBD2

CDR3nt: TGTGCCAGCAGCCCATTTACAGCGGGAGTGAGGAACGAGCAGTACTTC
CDR3aa: CASSPFTAGVRNEQYF
j_gene: TRBJ2-7
abundance: -
v_gene: TRBV7-2
d_gene: TRBD2

CDR3nt: TGTGCCAGCAGGGGACTAGCGGTCTATGAGCAGTTCTTC
CDR3aa: CASRGLAVYEQFF
j_gene: TRBJ2-1
abundance: many
v_gene: TRBV12-3/TRBV12-4
d_gene: TRBD2

CDR3nt: TGCAGTGCGCAGCAGATCATGAACACTGAAGCTTTCTTT
CDR3aa: CSAQQIMNTEAFF
j_gene: TRBJ1-1
abundance: many
v_gene: TRBV20-1
d_gene: -

CDR3nt: TGTGCCAGCAGCTCCGGGGGACTTCTACACTTT
CDR3aa: CASSSGGLLHF
j_gene: TRBJ1-6
abundance: many
v_gene: TRBV5-6
d_gene: -

CDR3nt: TGTGCCAGCAGCTTGCTGGTGGGCCCGTCTGAGACCCAGTACTTC
CDR3aa: CASSLLVGPSETQYF
j_gene: TRBJ2-5
abundance: -
v_gene: TRBV5-5
d_gene: -

CDR3nt: TGTGCCAGCAGCCCCTCCGGACTGATCAACACTGAAGCTTTCTTT
CDR3aa: CASSPSGLINTEAFF
j_gene: TRBJ1-1
abundance: few
v_gene: TRBV3-1
d_gene: -

CDR3nt: TGTGCCACCAGCAGAGATGAGGGACTCAATCCCTACAATGAGCAGTTCTTC
CDR3aa: CATSRDEGLNPYNEQFF
j_gene: TRBJ2-1
abundance: many
v_gene: TRBV15
d_gene: -

CDR3nt: TGTGCCAGCAGCCAGTCCGGGGCCGCGAATTCACCCCTCCACTTT
CDR3aa: CASSQSGAANSPLHF
j_gene: TRBJ1-6
abundance: few
v_gene: TRBV14
d_gene: -

CDR3nt: TGCGCCAGCGGCGGGGAAACCTCCTACGAGCAGTACTTC
CDR3aa: CASGGETSYEQYF
j_gene: TRBJ2-7
abundance: few
v_gene: TRBV5-1
d_gene: -

CDR3nt: TGTGCCAGCAGTTCCTTGGGGGAGGAGCCCGATAGGTTC
CDR3aa: CASSSLGEEPDRF
j_gene: TRBJ2-5
abundance: few
v_gene: TRBV28
d_gene: -

CDR3nt: TGTGCCAGCAGCTTGGGATCGAGGTCACGCGAGCAGTACTTC
CDR3aa: CASSLGSRSREQYF
j_gene: TRBJ2-7
abundance: -
v_gene: TRBV5-4
d_gene: -

CDR3nt: TGTGCCACCAGTGCCGATGGGCAGCCCCAGCATTTT
CDR3aa: CATSADGQPQHF
j_gene: TRBJ1-5
abundance: -
v_gene: TRBV24-1
d_gene: -

CDR3nt: TGTGCCAGCAGCACGCCAGGGGTCATCTCCTACGAGCAGTACTTC
CDR3aa: CASSTPGVISYEQYF
j_gene: TRBJ2-7
abundance: -
v_gene: TRBV7-9
d_gene: -

CDR3nt: TGTGCCAGCAGCTTTTGGACTAGCGGCAATGAGCAGTTCTTC
CDR3aa: CASSFWTSGNEQFF
j_gene: TRBJ2-1
abundance: few
v_gene: TRBV7-8
d_gene: TRBD2

CDR3nt: TGTGCCACCAGCAGAGTGGGGGGGGGGACGGAGCCCCAGCATTTT
CDR3aa: CATSRVGGGTEPQHF
j_gene: TRBJ1-5
abundance: few
v_gene: TRBV15
d_gene: -

CDR3nt: TGTGCCAGCAGCTTATCATTCGGGAGTGGTGGAGGCGAGCAGTACTTC
CDR3aa: CASSLSFGSGGGEQYF
j_gene: TRBJ2-7
abundance: many
v_gene: TRBV7-8
d_gene: -

CDR3nt: TGCAGTTCAACCGGCAAGGGGGGGGGCTTGGGCTATGGCTACACCTTC
CDR3aa: CSSTGKGGGLGYGYTF
j_gene: TRBJ1-2
abundance: -
v_gene: TRBV20-1
d_gene: -

CDR3nt: TGCAGCGTTGAAGCGGGAGAGGAGGATACGCAGTATTTT
CDR3aa: CSVEAGEEDTQYF
j_gene: TRBJ2-3
abundance: few
v_gene: TRBV29-1
d_gene: -

CDR3nt: TGTGCCAGCAGCTCCGCCCCCCCGTTTGGACGGACCGGGGAGCTGTTTTTT
CDR3aa: CASSSAPPFGRTGELFF
j_gene: TRBJ2-2
abundance: -
v_gene: TRBV7-2
d_gene: -

CDR3nt: TGTGCCACCAGCAGAGATTGGCACGAGCAGTACTTC
CDR3aa: CATSRDWHEQYF
j_gene: TRBJ2-7
abundance: many
v_gene: TRBV15
d_gene: -

CDR3nt: TGTGCCAGCAGCCAAGCGACAGGCAACTATGGCTACACCTTC
CDR3aa: CASSQATGNYGYTF
j_gene: TRBJ1-2
abundance: many
v_gene: TRBV14
d_gene: -

CDR3nt: TGCAGTGCTAGAGATTTCAGGGTTGAGAGCAATCAGCCCCAGCATTTT
CDR3aa: CSARDFRVESNQPQHF
j_gene: TRBJ1-5
abundance: many
v_gene: TRBV20-1
d_gene: -

CDR3nt: TGTGCCAGCAGTAGGAGACAGGGCCTTGAAGCTTTCTTT
CDR3aa: CASSRRQGLEAFF
j_gene: TRBJ1-1
abundance: many
v_gene: TRBV12-3/TRBV12-4
d_gene: TRBD1